Listed below are T cell receptor beta chains from one sample, sequenced in a study of OX40 agonist ivuxolimab in advanced cancers. Libraries were prepared by immunoSEQ multiplex PCR; TCRdb keeps only in-frame clonotypes and omits some of them. The sample lists 35,000 or so clones; roughly 87% were seen once. The sample was CD4+ or CD8+ T cells sorted from blood, taken in a trial of the OX40 agonist ivuxolimab. The receptor set was obtained from an adult with an advanced solid tumor such as melanoma, head and neck, liver or kidney cancer. Each CDR3 is given with its conserved first and last residue. A D gene is named only where the DNA matches it firmly. Size is omitted from some rows. Given values are once, few, many or a class for expanded clones.

>TRBV5-8|TRBD2|TRBJ2-1|.
CASSGGLAASNEQFF
TGTGCCAGCAGCGGGGGACTAGCGGCGTCCAATGAGCAGTTCTTC
>TRBV7-9|.|TRBJ1-3|.
CASSLIWGVGNTIYF
TGTGCCAGCAGCTTAATTTGGGGAGTTGGAAACACCATATATTTT
>TRBV18|.|TRBJ2-7|.
CASSPFQEKNEQYF
TGTGCCAGCTCACCATTCCAGGAGAAGAACGAGCAGTACTTC
>TRBV27|.|TRBJ1-5|.
CASRRNRDQPQHF
TGTGCCAGCAGGCGCAACAGGGACCAGCCCCAGCATTTT
>TRBV30|.|TRBJ2-7|.
CACSRAGLNSYEQYF
TGTGCCTGCTCCAGGGCGGGACTGAACTCCTACGAGCAGTACTTC
>TRBV19|.|TRBJ2-7|.
CASSNPGGGSPYEQYF
TGTGCCAGTAGCAACCCAGGGGGAGGGAGTCCCTACGAGCAGTACTTC
>TRBV7-6|.|TRBJ2-7|.
CASSLGRRVDIYEQYF
TGTGCCAGCAGCTTAGGGAGGCGGGTGGACATATACGAGCAGTACTTC
>TRBV7-2|.|TRBJ1-1|.
CASSRGPNTEAFF
TGTGCCAGCAGCAGGGGACCGAACACTGAAGCTTTCTTT
>TRBV5-1|TRBD1|TRBJ1-1|.
CASSPVKGAMNTEAFF
TGCGCCAGCAGCCCCGTCAAGGGGGCAATGAACACTGAAGCTTTCTTT
>TRBV4-1|.|TRBJ1-5|.
CASSQDYRTSNQPQHF
TGCGCCAGCAGCCAAGACTACAGGACAAGCAATCAGCCCCAGCATTTT
>TRBV5-1|TRBD1|TRBJ1-4|.
CASSLGGTGREKLFF
TGCGCCAGCAGCTTGGGTGGGACAGGGCGAGAAAAACTGTTTTTT
>TRBV5-4|TRBD2|TRBJ2-1|.
CASSWTSGMYYNEQFF
TGTGCCAGCAGCTGGACTAGCGGGATGTACTACAATGAGCAGTTCTTC
>TRBV28|TRBD1|TRBJ1-2|.
CATRTGANYGYTF
TGTGCCACCAGGACAGGAGCTAACTATGGCTACACCTTC
>TRBV9|.|TRBJ1-3|.
CASSGSPSLSIYF
TGTGCCAGCAGCGGGTCCCCCTCCTTGAGCATATATTTT
>TRBV29-1|.|TRBJ1-5|.
CSVAPGWGMDQPQHF
TGCAGCGTTGCTCCGGGGTGGGGGATGGATCAGCCCCAGCATTTT
>TRBV6-1|.|TRBJ1-2|.
CASNPTHGQHYGYTF
TGTGCCAGCAACCCGACCCACGGACAGCACTATGGCTACACCTTC
>TRBV6-6|.|TRBJ1-5|.
CASSYQGQPQHF
TGTGCCAGCAGTTATCAAGGCCAGCCCCAGCATTTT
>TRBV5-1|TRBD2|TRBJ2-2|.
CASSLALAGSIGELFF
TGCGCCAGCAGCTTGGCCCTAGCGGGATCTATCGGGGAGCTGTTTTTT
>TRBV30|TRBD2|TRBJ2-5|.
CAWSSAGEWETQYF
TGTGCCTGGAGTTCGGCGGGGGAGTGGGAGACCCAGTACTTC
>TRBV11-3|.|TRBJ2-5|.
CASSFGEEETQYF
TGTGCCAGCAGCTTTGGGGAAGAAGAGACCCAGTACTTC
>TRBV11-3|TRBD2|TRBJ2-5|once
CASSSSAGVETQYF
TGTGCCAGCAGCTCATCAGCGGGAGTGGAGACCCAGTACTTC
>TRBV7-7|TRBD1|TRBJ2-5|.
CASSPGTGGRPQYF
TGTGCTAGCAGCCCCGGGACAGGTGGGAGACCCCAGTACTTC
>TRBV6-5|.|TRBJ2-3|.
CASSYGGPTDTQYF
TGTGCCAGCAGTTACGGCGGGCCCACAGATACGCAGTATTTT
>TRBV12-5|.|TRBJ1-1|.
CASGSPPTNTEAFF
TGTGCTAGTGGTTCCCCCCCAACGAACACTGAAGCTTTCTTT
>TRBV5-1|.|TRBJ1-1|once
CASSLRSGMNTEAFF
TGCGCCAGCAGCTTGCGCTCTGGGATGAACACTGAAGCTTTCTTT
>TRBV28|.|TRBJ2-5|.
CASQGDREQETQYF
TGTGCCAGCCAGGGTGACAGAGAACAAGAGACCCAGTACTTC
>TRBV7-6|TRBD1|TRBJ1-2|once
CASSSGLGQLYGYTF
TGTGCCAGCAGCTCTGGATTGGGACAGCTCTATGGCTACACCTTC
>TRBV5-1|TRBD1|TRBJ1-1|.
CASSQIGTGHTEAFF
TGCGCCAGCAGCCAGATCGGGACAGGCCACACTGAAGCTTTCTTT
>TRBV19|.|TRBJ1-3|.
CASQGENSGNTIYF
TGTGCCAGTCAGGGCGAAAACTCTGGAAACACCATATATTTT
>TRBV6-9|.|TRBJ1-2|.
CASTKPNSYGYTF
TGTGCCAGCACCAAACCCAACAGCTATGGCTACACCTTC
>TRBV9|TRBD1|TRBJ2-1|.
CASSVGQGSYNEQFF
TGTGCCAGCAGCGTAGGACAGGGGTCCTACAATGAGCAGTTCTTC
>TRBV28|.|TRBJ2-1|.
CASNSPYNEQFF
TGTGCCAGTAATTCCCCCTACAATGAGCAGTTCTTC
>TRBV27|TRBD1|TRBJ1-5|medium-sized
CASRPGTVRSTENQPQHF
TGTGCCAGCAGGCCTGGGACAGTCCGCAGTACGGAGAATCAGCCCCAGCATTTT
>TRBV10-3|TRBD1|TRBJ2-4|.
CAISEGSRGLNIQYF
TGTGCCATCAGTGAAGGGAGCAGGGGGCTGAACATTCAGTACTTC
>TRBV9|TRBD2|TRBJ2-3|.
CASSVGLAVDTDTQYF
TGTGCCAGCAGCGTAGGTCTAGCGGTAGACACAGATACGCAGTATTTT
>TRBV18|.|TRBJ2-7|.
CASSPQGGASYEQYF
TGTGCCAGCTCACCACAAGGGGGGGCATCCTACGAGCAGTACTTC
>TRBV9|TRBD2|TRBJ2-6|.
CASSVPRGGAHQSGANVLTF
TGTGCCAGCAGCGTACCCCGGGGGGGGGCGCATCAGTCTGGGGCCAACGTCCTGACTTTC